The rows below give T cell receptor beta chains drawn from one sample of a study of control samples from healthy donors and cancer patients. Assay used: immunoSEQ multiplex PCR; TCRdb lists only in-frame clones, some missing. This sample has around 140,000 clones; 92% occur once, and the top ten carry around 2.1%. Sequenced input: blood. The origin of the receptors is a woman aged 45-59 years in good health. Each CDR3 is given with its conserved first and last residue.

TRBJ1-2,TRBV27,CASSLSQGNGYTF
TRBJ2-3,TRBV7-8,CASSLEGRVLTDTQYF
TRBJ2-3,TRBV24-1,CATSGTGTTDTQYF
TRBJ2-7,TRBV28,CASSRGRNPEQYF
TRBJ1-4,TRBV11-2,CASSPEVVGELFF
TRBJ2-1,TRBV3-1/TRBV3-2,CASGLAGGLNEQFF
TRBJ2-3,TRBV29-1,CSATTRRTSGRTDTQYF
TRBJ1-4,TRBV18,CASSGGAEEKLFF
TRBJ2-3,TRBV10-3,CAISDRGSTTDTQYF
TRBJ2-7,TRBV6-5,CASTRQGFTYEQYF
TRBJ1-5,TRBV28,CASRIPTRGIQPQHF
TRBJ1-1,TRBV28,CASSPPGQGSAEAFF
TRBJ2-1,TRBV15,CATSRDLPVHEQFF
TRBJ2-1,TRBV27,CASTPGWGSYNEQFF
TRBJ1-1,TRBV5-1,CASSPQGRAAFF
TRBJ2-7,TRBV3-1/TRBV3-2,CASSQDLDRDYEQYF
TRBJ1-6,TRBV28,CASSRFRQGAISPLHF
TRBJ1-6,TRBV28,CASSLGGGSGSPLHF
TRBJ2-1,TRBV7-9,CASRSNEQFF
TRBJ2-1,TRBV2,CASGEYNEQFF
TRBJ1-2,TRBV19,CASRDGQGRAQGYTF
TRBJ2-7,TRBV28,CASSLMSSGTYEQYF
TRBJ2-3,TRBV2,CASNAGLAGGRGTDTQYF
TRBJ2-5,TRBV30,CAWSLTGGETQYF
TRBJ1-6,TRBV28,CASSSYREAYNSPLHF
TRBJ2-6,TRBV5-6,CASSFPRGVLTANVLTF
TRBJ2-5,TRBV5-4,CASSLGLRDQETQYF
TRBJ1-1,TRBV25-1,CASSEGGYGAWAEAFF
TRBJ1-1,TRBV7-6,CASTPTQIGVNTEAFF
TRBJ1-6,TRBV5-1,CASSPLGHNSYNSPLHF
TRBJ1-2,TRBV30,CAWSGRRTYGYTF
TRBJ2-7,TRBV21-1,CALKEGNYYEQYF
TRBJ1-1,TRBV6-1,CASSEWGLGDTEAFF
TRBJ2-1,TRBV6-6,CASSPFSGGSSYNEQFF
TRBJ2-1,TRBV5-1,CASSDRQGSDNEQFF
TRBJ1-1,TRBV30,CAWRQDRDTEAFF
TRBJ1-4,TRBV11-2,CASSLTGQGRNEKLFF
TRBJ1-2,TRBV28,CASKMTGEEYGYTF
TRBJ2-7,TRBV28,CASSLVPGREQYF
TRBJ1-2,TRBV30,CAWTLDSSNYGYTF